This TCR beta chain was documented in a study of CD8+ T cells in alopecia areata. Across the study: Treated patients were dosed with oral tofacitinib, taking 5 to 10 mg twice daily.

Lesional scalp punch biopsies and peripheral blood were collected from alopecia areata patients. The CDR3 is 15 amino acids. Germline CDR1 SGHAT, CDR2 FQNNGV. Trimming left V 3 bases short and J 2 bases short, with 14 bases between. This clone was detected only once. As the sequencing template, cDNA was produced by extracting RNA and reverse transcribing it. Clones were read by immunoSEQ multiplex PCR, and TCRdb kept only the in-frame ones, dropping some. Counted here are 7,000 or so clones, roughly two thirds occurring once; the ten biggest clones make up 15% to 20%. The sample consisted of skin, taken at week 0. The chain couples TRBV11-2 to TRBJ2-7, with a tentative D call TRBD2 (5 bases). The source is a human donor with alopecia areata. CDR3 residues: CASSFSGKRTYEQYF. The CDR3 DNA follows: TGTGCCAGCAGCTTCTCCGGGAAAAGAACCTACGAGCAGTACTTC.